The 20 T cell receptor beta chains below all came from one sample that was sequenced in a study of early T cells in non-severe SARS-CoV-2 infection. TCRdb reprocessed the 5' RACE reads via MiXCR and lists one record per CDR3 protein. This table holds tens of thousands of distinct CDR3 sequences, roughly 12% found once. Input material: whole blood. These receptors were obtained from an adult who was a healthcare worker with PCR-confirmed SARS-CoV-2 infection or an uninfected control (not recorded which).

This clonotype was detected only a few times. The V and J genes are TRBV20-1 and TRBJ2-3; TRBD2 aligns across 7 bases. Germline V gives CDR1 DFQATT, CDR2 SNEGSKA (reference sequence). The CDR3 has 14 amino acids. V lost 1 base, J lost 4 bases, and 5 bases stayed unmatched. CDR3 nucleotide sequence: TGCAGTGCTAGAGGGGGAGGGCCATCAGATACGCAGTATTTT. This translates into CSARGGGPSDTQYF.

This rearrangement joins TRBV20-1 to TRBJ1-4, with D maybe TRBD1 (5 bases). V shed 3 bases and J shed 7 bases, with 12 bases lying between them. CDR3 length equals 13 residues. Germline CDR1 is DFQATT and CDR2 is SNEGSKA (reference sequence). The CDR3 sequence is CSASPGGTEKLFF. Here the CDR3 DNA reads TGCAGTGCTAGTCCCGGGGGTACTGAAAAACTGTTTTTT.

This clonotype was counted a few times. The CDR3 DNA sequence: TGTGCCAGCAGCTTAGCTAGGCTAAATACGCAGTATTTT. Amino acids: CASSLARLNTQYF. The chain couples TRBV7-9 to TRBJ2-3, with D uncertain. In germline, CDR1 is SEHNR, CDR2 FQNEAQ (reference sequence). The CDR3 runs to 13 residues. Trimming took off 0 bases at V and 7 bases at J, with 8 bases between the two ends.

This clonotype was seen ten or more times. The chain employs TRBV6-5 and TRBJ1-2; D is unresolved. The CDR3 spans 12 residues. The germline V gene encodes CDR1 MNHEY and CDR2 SVGAGI. With 5 bases removed from V and 2 bases from J, the gap between germline ends came to 6 bases. In nucleotides, the CDR3 is TGTGCCAGCAGTACGGTGAACTATGGCTACACCTTC. This encodes CASSTVNYGYTF.

This clonotype was counted at least ten times. The rearrangement uses TRBV11-2 and TRBJ2-7, with 7 bases identical to TRBD2. This CDR3 spans 15 amino acids. V dropped 5 bases and J dropped 3; count of bases not matched to a gene: 10. Looked up from germline, CDR1 is SGHAT and CDR2 is FQNNGV. CDR3 residues: CASSLPGLFIYEQYF. CDR3 DNA sequence: TGTGCCAGCAGCCTACCGGGACTATTTATCTACGAGCAGTACTTC.

This clonotype has just a few counts. The V call is TRBV29-1, the J call TRBJ2-6; D remains ambiguous. The CDR3 has 13 amino acids. V was clipped by 4 bases and J by 4 bases, with 8 bases between them. Germline V gene sequence: CDR1 SQVTM, CDR2 ANQGSEA. The CDR3 region is CSVGQSGANVLTF. CDR3 in DNA: TGCAGCGTTGGTCAATCCGGGGCCAACGTCCTGACTTTC.

This clonotype was found many times. The gene calls are TRBV3-1 and TRBJ1-6; D not certain. V shed 1 base and J shed 10 bases, with 23 bases lying between them. CDR1 and CDR2 (germline): LGHDT, YNNKEL (reference sequence). The CDR3 totals 18 residues. CDR3 protein: CASSQGRGEKVYPSPLHF. CDR3 bases: TGTGCCAGCAGCCAAGGCCGCGGGGAAAAGGTTTATCCCTCACCCCTCCACTTT.

This clonotype was counted between two and nine times. This sequence joins TRBV7-9 and TRBJ1-2; D ambiguous. Germline V gives CDR1 SEHNR, CDR2 FQNEAQ (reference sequence). This CDR3 contains 11 residues. V gave up 4 bases and J gave up 9 bases, with 9 bases separating them. CDR3 sequence reads: CASSSTESYTF. CDR3 coding DNA: TGTGCCAGCAGCTCCACAGAGAGCTACACCTTC.

Ten or more counts support this clonotype. This chain connects TRBV13 to TRBJ1-1; D is unresolved. The CDR3 is 13 amino acids. Per germline, CDR1 PRHDT and CDR2 FYEKMQ (reference sequence). V was trimmed by 5 bases and J by 10 bases, leaving 17 bases between them. The CDR3 sequence is CASSPNTAERAFF. The DNA of the CDR3 is TGTGCCAGCAGCCCAAACACCGCGGAGAGAGCTTTCTTT.

This clonotype was observed many times. The chain is built from TRBV14 and TRBJ1-6; D remains unclear. This CDR3 is built from 17 residues. The germline CDR1 and CDR2 sequences are SGHDN and FVKESK. Trimming pared 3 bases from V and 6 bases from J, leaving 18 bases between. This CDR3 reads CASSHTADRETNSPLHF. Here the CDR3 DNA reads TGTGCCAGCAGCCATACCGCGGATAGGGAGACTAATTCACCCCTCCACTTT.

This clonotype was seen repeatedly, ten times or more. The chain recombines TRBV29-1 with TRBJ2-1; D remains unclear. The CDR3 is made up of 16 amino acids. Trimming removed 7 bases from V and 0 bases from J, with 19 bases in between. Germline V CDR1 and CDR2: SQVTM, ANQGSEA. Here the CDR3 reads CSASKVRPASYNEQFF. In DNA, the CDR3 is TGCAGCGCCTCGAAGGTCCGCCCAGCCTCCTACAATGAGCAGTTCTTC.

This chain joins TRBV5-4 and TRBJ2-2; tentatively, D is TRBD1 or TRBD2 (6 bases each). Germline V lookup: CDR1 SGHNT, CDR2 YYREEE (reference sequence). This CDR3 comprises 17 residues. V was trimmed by 5 bases and J by 4 bases, leaving 21 bases between them. In DNA, the CDR3 is TGTGCCAGCAGTCTGGCCCCGGGGGCGCAACCCACCGGGGAGCTGTTTTTT. Residues: CASSLAPGAQPTGELFF.

The chain uses TRBV6-6 and TRBJ1-1; 11 bases agree with TRBD1. V trimming: 8 bases; J trimming: 0 bases; junction bases outside the gene matches: 5. Germline-derived CDR1 and CDR2 are MNHNY and SVGAGI (reference sequence). This CDR3 is 15 amino acids long. CDR3 DNA sequence: TGTGCCAGCTCGGGACAGGGGGATTTGAACACTGAAGCTTTCTTT. Its translation is CASSGQGDLNTEAFF.

J is TRBJ2-7 and V is TRBV7-2; D is tentatively TRBD1 or TRBD2 (5 bases each). Germline V gene data show CDR1 as SGHTA and CDR2 as FQGNSA. CDR3 size: 16 residues. V was cut by 1 base and J by 7 bases, with 20 bases left in between. CDR3 bases: TGTGCCAGCAGCTTAGTAGTATCGCCGGGGCCCTCAGAGCAGTACTTC. Translation: CASSLVVSPGPSEQYF.

Ten or more counts support this clonotype. This chain connects TRBV24-1 to TRBJ2-1; TRBD1 is a possible D gene (5 bases). From germline, CDR1 is KGHDR and CDR2 SFDVKD. Deletions cut 3 bases from V and 4 bases from J, with 9 bases between. The CDR3 spans 14 residues. CDR3 sequence (DNA): TGTGCCACCAGTGATGGGGCTGGGTACAATGAGCAGTTCTTC. The encoded protein is CATSDGAGYNEQFF.

V and J are TRBV11-2 and TRBJ2-7; D is uncertain. Germline values: CDR1 SGHAT, CDR2 FQNNGV. The CDR3 loop spans 15 amino acids. V lost 5 bases and J lost 0, with 14 bases in between. CDR3 sequence (DNA): TGTGCCAGCAGCCGGACCATCCGAGCCTCCTACGAGCAGTACTTC. Amino acids: CASSRTIRASYEQYF.

There are many counts of this clonotype. The chain recombines TRBV5-1 with TRBJ2-5, with D perhaps TRBD2 (6 bases). This CDR3 is built from 11 residues. Germline CDR1 and CDR2: SGHRS and YFSETQ. Trimming pared 7 bases from V and 2 bases from J, leaving 6 bases between. The CDR3 reads CASRGQETQYF. In DNA, the CDR3 is TGCGCCAGCCGGGGGCAAGAGACCCAGTACTTC.

This clonotype was observed many times. The chain employs TRBV6-5 and TRBJ2-7; D is unresolved. Trimming removed 5 bases from V and 2 bases from J, with 13 bases in between. This CDR3 region has 14 residues. Germline CDR1 is MNHEY and CDR2 is SVGAGI. CDR3 loop: CASSPGYTPYEQYF. The CDR3 DNA reads TGTGCCAGCAGTCCCGGATATACGCCCTACGAGCAGTACTTC.

This clonotype was detected only a few times. The chain has TRBV2 and TRBJ2-7; 8 bases are a match to TRBD2. The CDR3 has 16 residues. V was clipped by 2 bases and J by 2 bases; unmatched bases: 8. The germline V gene encodes CDR1 SNHLY and CDR2 FYNNEI. This CDR3 is CASSEMAGGLPYEQYF. Written as DNA, the CDR3 is TGTGCCAGCAGTGAAATGGCGGGGGGCCTCCCCTACGAGCAGTACTTC.

This clonotype was counted many times. The V and J genes are TRBV20-1 and TRBJ1-1; D is ambiguous. CDR3 length equals 11 residues. The V and J ends lost 4 bases and 1 base respectively, with 4 bases between them. CDR1 DFQATT and CDR2 SNEGSKA come from the germline V gene (reference sequence). CDR3 sequence reads: CSATKNTEAFF. The CDR3 DNA follows: TGCAGTGCTACGAAGAACACTGAAGCTTTCTTT.